The 2 T cell receptor beta chains reported below all come from one sample, sequenced in a study of spatial heterogeneity in lung cancer. TCRdb fed the 5' RACE reads into MiXCR, producing one record per CDR3 protein. The sample comprises roughly 82,000 distinct CDR3 sequences, over 10% of which are singletons, and around 4.3% rests with the top ten. The time point: sample taken at primary tumor resection. Without sorting, whole RNA was sequenced from tumor, nontumor lung or frozen PBMC. The source was PBMCs, collected at surgery. All receptors derive from a male donor with early-stage non-small cell lung cancer.

This clonotype was seen ten or more times. The chain recombines TRBV13 with TRBJ2-7, with TRBD1 matching 9 bases. This CDR3 is 15 amino acids long. Germline V lookup: CDR1 PRHDT, CDR2 FYEKMQ (reference sequence). Trimming removed 2 bases from V and 4 bases from J; junction bases left unmatched: 6. CDR3 loop: CASSLRGQGAYEQYF. The DNA for the CDR3 is TGTGCCAGCAGCTTAAGGGGACAGGGAGCTTACGAGCAGTACTTC.

This clonotype has more than one count but fewer than ten. The V and J genes are TRBV14 and TRBJ1-2; TRBD1 is a possible D gene (5 bases). There are 14 residues in the CDR3. Germline lookup yields CDR1 SGHDN and CDR2 FVKESK. Trimming cost V 2 bases and J 1 base, with 8 bases left between them. The CDR3 bases are TGTGCCAGCAGCCAACAGGGAAGTAACTATGGCTACACCTTC. This sequence encodes CASSQQGSNYGYTF.